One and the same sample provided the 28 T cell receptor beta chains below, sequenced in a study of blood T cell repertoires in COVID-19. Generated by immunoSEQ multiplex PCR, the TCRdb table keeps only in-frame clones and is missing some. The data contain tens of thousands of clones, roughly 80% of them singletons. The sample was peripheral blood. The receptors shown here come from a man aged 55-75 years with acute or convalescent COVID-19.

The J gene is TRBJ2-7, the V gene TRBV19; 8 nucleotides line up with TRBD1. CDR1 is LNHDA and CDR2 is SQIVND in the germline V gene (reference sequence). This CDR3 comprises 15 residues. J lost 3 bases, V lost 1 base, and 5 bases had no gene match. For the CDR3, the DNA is TGTGCCAGTAGTATAGTGTCGACAGGGGACTACGAGCAGTACTTC. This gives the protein CASSIVSTGDYEQYF.

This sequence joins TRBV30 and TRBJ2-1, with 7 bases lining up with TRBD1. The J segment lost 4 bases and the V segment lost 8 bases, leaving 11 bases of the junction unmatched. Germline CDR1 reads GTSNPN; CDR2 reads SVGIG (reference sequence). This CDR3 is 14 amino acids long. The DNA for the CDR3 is TGTGCCCGGAAGGGCAGGGGGTATTACAATGAGCAGTTCTTC. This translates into CARKGRGYYNEQFF.

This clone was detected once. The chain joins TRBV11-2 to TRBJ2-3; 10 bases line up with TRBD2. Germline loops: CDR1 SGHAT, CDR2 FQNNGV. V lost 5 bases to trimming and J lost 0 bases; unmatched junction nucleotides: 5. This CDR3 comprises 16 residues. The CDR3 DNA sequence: TGTGCCAGCAGCGGGAGCGGGGGGGCTAGCACAGATACGCAGTATTTT. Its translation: CASSGSGGASTDTQYF.

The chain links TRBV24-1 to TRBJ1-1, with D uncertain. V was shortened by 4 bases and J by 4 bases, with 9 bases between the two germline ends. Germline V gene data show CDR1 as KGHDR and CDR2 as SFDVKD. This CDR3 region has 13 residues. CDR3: CATSDSVGTEAFF. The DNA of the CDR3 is TGTGCCACCAGTGACAGCGTAGGCACTGAAGCTTTCTTT.

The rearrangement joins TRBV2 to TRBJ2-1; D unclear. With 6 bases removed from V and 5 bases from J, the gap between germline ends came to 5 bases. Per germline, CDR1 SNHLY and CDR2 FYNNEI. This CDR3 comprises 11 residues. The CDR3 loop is CASSYNNEQFF. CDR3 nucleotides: TGTGCCAGCAGCTATAACAATGAGCAGTTCTTC.

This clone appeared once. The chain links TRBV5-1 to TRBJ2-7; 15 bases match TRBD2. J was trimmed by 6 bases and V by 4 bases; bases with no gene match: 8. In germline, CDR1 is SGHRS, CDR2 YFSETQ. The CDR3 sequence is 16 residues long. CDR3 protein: CASSKWTSGGVLEQYF. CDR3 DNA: TGCGCCAGCAGCAAGTGGACTAGCGGGGGGGTTCTCGAGCAGTACTTC.

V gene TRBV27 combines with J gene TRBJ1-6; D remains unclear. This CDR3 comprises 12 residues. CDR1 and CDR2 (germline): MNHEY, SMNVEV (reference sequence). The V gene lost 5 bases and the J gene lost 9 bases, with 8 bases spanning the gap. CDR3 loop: CASSTPGSPLHF. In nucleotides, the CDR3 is TGTGCCAGCAGTACCCCCGGTTCACCCCTCCACTTT.

CDR3 sequence: CATSDATESYEQYF. CDR3 DNA sequence: TGTGCCACCAGTGATGCAACAGAGTCCTACGAGCAGTACTTC. The chain is built from TRBV24-1 and TRBJ2-7; unclear D gene. Trimming shortened V by 3 bases and J by 1 base, and 9 bases separated the two germline ends. CDR3 length equals 14 residues. Germline V gene sequence: CDR1 KGHDR, CDR2 SFDVKD.

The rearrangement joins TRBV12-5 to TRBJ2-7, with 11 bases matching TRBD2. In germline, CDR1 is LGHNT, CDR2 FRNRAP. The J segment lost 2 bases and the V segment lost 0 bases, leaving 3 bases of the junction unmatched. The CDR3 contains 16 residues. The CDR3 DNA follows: TGTGCTAGTGGTTTGGTCCTAGCGGGGGGCACCTACGAGCAGTACTTC. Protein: CASGLVLAGGTYEQYF. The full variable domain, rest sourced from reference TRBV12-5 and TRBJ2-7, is DARVTQTPRHKVTEMGQEVTMRCQPILGHNTVFWYRQTMMQGLELLAYFRNRAPLDDSGMPKDRFSAEMPDATLATLKIQPSEPRDSAVYFCASGLVLAGGTYEQYFGPGTRLTVT.

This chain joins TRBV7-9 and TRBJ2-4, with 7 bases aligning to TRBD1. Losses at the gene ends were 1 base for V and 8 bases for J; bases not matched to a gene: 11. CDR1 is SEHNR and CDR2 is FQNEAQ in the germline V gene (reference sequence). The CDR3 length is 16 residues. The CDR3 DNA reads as TGTGCCAGCAGCTTAGGCCAGGGAGACAGGGTCCACATTCAGTACTTC. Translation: CASSLGQGDRVHIQYF.

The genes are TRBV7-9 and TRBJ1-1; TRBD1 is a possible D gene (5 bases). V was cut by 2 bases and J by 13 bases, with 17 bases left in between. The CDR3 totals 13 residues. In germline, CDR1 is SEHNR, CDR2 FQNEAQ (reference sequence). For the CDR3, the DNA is TGTGCCAGCAGCTTAAAATCACGAGGGGAGGATTTCTTT. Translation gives CASSLKSRGEDFF.

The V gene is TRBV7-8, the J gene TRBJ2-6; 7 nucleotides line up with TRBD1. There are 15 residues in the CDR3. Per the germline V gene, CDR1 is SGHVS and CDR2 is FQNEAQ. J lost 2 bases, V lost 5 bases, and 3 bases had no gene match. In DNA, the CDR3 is TGTGCCAGCAGCATGCAGGGGGCTGGGGCCAACGTCCTGACTTTC. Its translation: CASSMQGAGANVLTF.

The chain's CDR3 is CSAHQGASYEQYF. The DNA for the CDR3 is TGCAGCGCCCATCAGGGGGCCTCCTACGAGCAGTACTTC. The chain joins TRBV29-1 to TRBJ2-7; 8 nucleotides agree with TRBD1. Germline V gene sequence: CDR1 SQVTM, CDR2 ANQGSEA. Trimming at V came to 7 bases and at J to 0 bases, leaving 5 bases not matched to a gene. The CDR3 totals 13 residues.

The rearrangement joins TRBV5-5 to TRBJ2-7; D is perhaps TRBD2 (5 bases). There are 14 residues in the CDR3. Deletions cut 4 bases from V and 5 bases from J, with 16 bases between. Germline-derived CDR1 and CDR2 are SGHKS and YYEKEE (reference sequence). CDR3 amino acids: CASSLTGGRNEQYF. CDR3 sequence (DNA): TGTGCCAGCAGCCTGACCGGTGGGAGAAACGAGCAGTACTTC.

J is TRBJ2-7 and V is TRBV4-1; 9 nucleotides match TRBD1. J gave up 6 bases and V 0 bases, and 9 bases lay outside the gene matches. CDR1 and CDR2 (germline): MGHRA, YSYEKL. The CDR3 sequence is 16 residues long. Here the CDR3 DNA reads TGCGCCAGCAGCCAAGATTGGGGGACAGGGTCCCTCGAGCAGTACTTC. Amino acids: CASSQDWGTGSLEQYF.

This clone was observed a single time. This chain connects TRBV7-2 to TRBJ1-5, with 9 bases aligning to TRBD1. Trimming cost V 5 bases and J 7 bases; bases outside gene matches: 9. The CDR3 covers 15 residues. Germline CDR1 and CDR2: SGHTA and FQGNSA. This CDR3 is CASSHRDRVDQPQHF. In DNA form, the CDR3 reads TGTGCCAGCAGCCACCGGGACAGGGTGGACCAGCCCCAGCATTTT.

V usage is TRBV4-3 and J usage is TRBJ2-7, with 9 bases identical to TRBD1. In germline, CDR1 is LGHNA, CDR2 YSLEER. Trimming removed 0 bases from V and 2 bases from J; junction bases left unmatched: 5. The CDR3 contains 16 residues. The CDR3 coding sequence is TGCGCCAGCAGCCAAGATAGGGGACAGGGAGCCTACGAGCAGTACTTC. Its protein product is CASSQDRGQGAYEQYF.

This chain's CDR3 is CASSYLRDYEQYF. In nucleotides, the CDR3 is TGTGCCAGCAGTTACTTGCGGGACTACGAGCAGTACTTC. The chain employs TRBV6-2 or TRBV6-3 and TRBJ2-7; possible D gene TRBD2, 6 bases. The CDR3 extends over 13 amino acids. Germline-derived CDR1 and CDR2 are MNHEY and SVGEGT. Trimming took off 1 base at V and 3 bases at J, with 7 bases between the two ends.

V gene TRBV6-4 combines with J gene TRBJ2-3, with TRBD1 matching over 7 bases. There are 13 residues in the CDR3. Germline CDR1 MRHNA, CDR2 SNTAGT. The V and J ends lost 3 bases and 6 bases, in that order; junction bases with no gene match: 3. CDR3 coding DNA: TGTGCCAGCAGTGATCAGACAGGGGATACGCAGTATTTT. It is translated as CASSDQTGDTQYF.

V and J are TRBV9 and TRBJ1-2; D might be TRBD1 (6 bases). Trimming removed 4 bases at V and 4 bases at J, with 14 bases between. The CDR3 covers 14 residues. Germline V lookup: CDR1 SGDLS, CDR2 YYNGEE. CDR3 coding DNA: TGTGCCAGCAGCCCAGGCGGGGGCACCTATGGCTACACCTTC. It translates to CASSPGGGTYGYTF.

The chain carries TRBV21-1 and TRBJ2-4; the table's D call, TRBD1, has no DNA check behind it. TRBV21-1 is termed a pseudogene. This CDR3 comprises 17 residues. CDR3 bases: TGTGCCAGCAGCAAAGATCGGCAGGCACTAGCCAAAAACATTCAGTACTTC. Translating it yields CASSKDRQALAKNIQYF.

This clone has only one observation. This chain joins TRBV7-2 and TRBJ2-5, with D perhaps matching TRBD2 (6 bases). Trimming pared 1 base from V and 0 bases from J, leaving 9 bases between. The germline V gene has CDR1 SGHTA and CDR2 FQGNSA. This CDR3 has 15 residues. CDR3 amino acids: CASSLVAGYQETQYF. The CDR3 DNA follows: TGTGCCAGCAGCTTAGTTGCGGGGTACCAAGAGACCCAGTACTTC.

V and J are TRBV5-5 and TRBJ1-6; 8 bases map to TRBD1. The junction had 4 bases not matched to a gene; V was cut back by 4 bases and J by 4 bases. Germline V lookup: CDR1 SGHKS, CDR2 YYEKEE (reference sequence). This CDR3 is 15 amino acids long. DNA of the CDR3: TGTGCCAGCAGCGCAGGGACAGGTTATAATTCACCCCTCCACTTT. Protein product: CASSAGTGYNSPLHF. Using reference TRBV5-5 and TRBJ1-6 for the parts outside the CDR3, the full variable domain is DAGVTQSPTHLIKTRGQQVTLRCSPISGHKSVSWYQQVLGQGPQFIFQYYEKEERGRGNFPDRFSARQFPNYSSELNVNALLLGDSALYLCASSAGTGYNSPLHFGNGTRLTVT.

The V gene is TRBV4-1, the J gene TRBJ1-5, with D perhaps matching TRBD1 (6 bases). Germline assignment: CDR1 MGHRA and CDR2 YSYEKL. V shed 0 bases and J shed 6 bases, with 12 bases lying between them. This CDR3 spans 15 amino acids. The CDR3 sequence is CASSQEEGVSQPQHF. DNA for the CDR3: TGCGCCAGCAGCCAAGAAGAGGGGGTTTCTCAGCCCCAGCATTTT.

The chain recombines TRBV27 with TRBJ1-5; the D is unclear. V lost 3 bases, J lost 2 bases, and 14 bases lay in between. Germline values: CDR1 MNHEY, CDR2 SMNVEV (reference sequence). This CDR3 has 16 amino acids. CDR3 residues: CASSLYATLGNQPQHF. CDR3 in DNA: TGTGCCAGCAGTTTGTACGCTACTTTAGGCAATCAGCCCCAGCATTTT.

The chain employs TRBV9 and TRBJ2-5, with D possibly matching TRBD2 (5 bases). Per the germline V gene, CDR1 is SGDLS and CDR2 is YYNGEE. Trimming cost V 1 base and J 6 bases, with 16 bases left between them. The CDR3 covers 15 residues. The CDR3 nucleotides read TGTGCCAGCAGCGTACGAGGTGACGAGGGCCAGACCCAGTACTTC. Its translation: CASSVRGDEGQTQYF.

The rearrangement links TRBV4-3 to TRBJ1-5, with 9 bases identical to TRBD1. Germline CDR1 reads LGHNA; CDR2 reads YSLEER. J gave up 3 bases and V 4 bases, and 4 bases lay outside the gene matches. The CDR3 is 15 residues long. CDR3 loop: CASSRGTGINQPQHF. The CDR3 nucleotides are TGCGCCAGCAGCCGTGGGACAGGGATCAATCAGCCCCAGCATTTT.

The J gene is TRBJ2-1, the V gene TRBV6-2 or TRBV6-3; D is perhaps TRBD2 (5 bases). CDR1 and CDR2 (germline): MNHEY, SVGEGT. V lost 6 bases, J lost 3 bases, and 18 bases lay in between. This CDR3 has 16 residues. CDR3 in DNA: TGTGCCAGCAGCCCTCAGGCCGGGGATCACTACAATGAGCAGTTCTTC. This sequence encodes CASSPQAGDHYNEQFF.